This T cell receptor (beta chain) was sequenced during a study of vaccination and CD4 T cells after COVID-19. The trim removed 3 bases at V and 0 bases at J, leaving 2 bases unmatched. The CDR3 consists of 14 residues. Looked up from germline, CDR1 is SGHNT and CDR2 is YYREEE (reference sequence). This clonotype was picked up a small number of times. The antigen remains undetermined. Described time point: late sampling 161 to 241 days after vaccination in a few convalescent patients. This sample's treatment: approximately 10-day PBMC culture with coronavirus spike peptide pools or control peptides (ViraFEST assay). Sequencing of cultured CD4+ T cell DNA used the Oncomine TCR Beta short-read assay. TCRdb ran MiXCR on the PCR reads and lists one entry per CDR3 protein. The data contain approximately 25,000 distinct CDR3 sequences, 28% of them singletons.

Source: CD4+ T cells from blood, cultured in vitro, taken about 7 months after SARS-CoV-2 vaccination. This clonotype was sampled from a human donor who had recovered from COVID-19. The chain carries TRBV5-4 and TRBJ1-1, with 7 nucleotides matching TRBD1. The CDR3 reads CASSSDRVNTEAFF. DNA of the CDR3: TGTGCCAGCAGCTCTGACAGGGTGAACACTGAAGCTTTCTTT.